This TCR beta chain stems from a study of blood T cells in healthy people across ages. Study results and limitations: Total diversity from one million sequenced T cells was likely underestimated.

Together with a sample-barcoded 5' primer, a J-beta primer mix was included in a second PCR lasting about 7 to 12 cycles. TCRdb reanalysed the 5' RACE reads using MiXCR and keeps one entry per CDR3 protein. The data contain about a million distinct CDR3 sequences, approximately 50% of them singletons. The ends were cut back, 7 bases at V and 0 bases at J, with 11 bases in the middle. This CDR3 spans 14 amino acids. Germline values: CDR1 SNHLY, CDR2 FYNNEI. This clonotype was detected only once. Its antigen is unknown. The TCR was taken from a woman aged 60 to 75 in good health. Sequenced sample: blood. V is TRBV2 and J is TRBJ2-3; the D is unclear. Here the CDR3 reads CASKTDGSTDTQYF. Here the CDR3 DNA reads TGTGCCAGCAAAACGGACGGGAGCACAGATACGCAGTATTTT.